What follows are 25 T cell receptor beta chains derived from one specimen sequenced in a study of T-cell reconstitution after alpha-beta-depleted transplantation in children. This sample's TCRbeta library carried unique molecular identifier barcodes. Each CDR3 protein is one row after TCRdb ran MiXCR on the PCR reads. Of about 540,000 distinct CDR3 sequences listed, approximately 20% are singletons. This specimen consisted of PBMCs from the stem cell graft donor, obtained from the stem cell graft. The receptor set was obtained from a human donor who donated a stem cell graft to a child with acute lymphoblastic leukemia.

The rearrangement uses TRBV15 and TRBJ1-1; tentative D call: TRBD1 (5 bases). V lost 7 bases to trimming and J lost 4 bases, with 16 bases between them. The CDR3 sequence is 14 residues long. Germline lookup yields CDR1 LNHNV and CDR2 YYDKDF (reference sequence). The DNA for the CDR3 is TGTGCCACCACCGGGGCTCAGGGAGTCACTGAAGCTTTCTTT. It encodes CATTGAQGVTEAFF.

J is TRBJ2-1 and V is TRBV24-1; a weak D match, TRBD1 (6 bases). Germline values: CDR1 KGHDR, CDR2 SFDVKD. CDR3 length: 16 residues. Trimming removed 3 bases at V and 2 bases at J, with 13 bases between. CDR3 DNA: TGTGCCACCAGTGATCCCACAGGGCCTCCCTACAATGAGCAGTTCTTC. The encoded protein is CATSDPTGPPYNEQFF.

The rearrangement joins TRBV9 to TRBJ1-2, with 8 positions matching TRBD1. V was pared by 3 bases and J by 4 bases, with 5 bases of the junction left unmatched. This CDR3 has 14 amino acids. CDR1 is SGDLS and CDR2 is YYNGEE in the germline V gene. CDR3 in amino acids: CASSANGQGYGYTF. The DNA of the CDR3 is TGTGCCAGCAGCGCAAACGGACAGGGCTATGGCTACACCTTC.

This clonotype was recorded a few times. The CDR3 DNA sequence: TGTGCCAGCAGGGACACCGGGACTCTCGACGAGCAGTACTTC. This codes for CASRDTGTLDEQYF. The chain links TRBV12-3 or TRBV12-4 to TRBJ2-7; D perhaps matches TRBD2 (6 bases). The CDR3 contains 14 residues. V dropped 6 bases and J dropped 5 bases, with 17 bases sitting between them.

This clonotype was observed a handful of times. The chain links TRBV12-3 or TRBV12-4 to TRBJ2-4; 9 bases line up with TRBD1. V lost 6 bases to trimming and J lost 1 base; unmatched junction nucleotides: 7. There are 16 residues in the CDR3. DNA of the CDR3: TGTGCCAGCAGAGGACAGGGGAATCAGGCCAAAAACATTCAGTACTTC. Its protein is CASRGQGNQAKNIQYF.

The chain links TRBV5-1 to TRBJ1-1; maybe TRBD1 (5 bases). Trimming took off 0 bases at V and 6 bases at J, with 12 bases between the two ends. This CDR3 has 14 amino acids. CDR1 is SGHRS and CDR2 is YFSETQ in the germline V gene. The DNA for the CDR3 is TGCGCCAGCAGCTTGGTCGTGGCAGGGCCTGAAGCTTTCTTT. This translates into CASSLVVAGPEAFF.

This clonotype turned up a few times. The chain is built from TRBV7-9 and TRBJ2-7; a possible D gene is TRBD2 (5 bases). V was trimmed by 5 bases and J by 1 base, leaving 15 bases between them. The CDR3 consists of 15 residues. Germline V CDR1 and CDR2: SEHNR, FQNEAQ (reference sequence). As DNA, the CDR3 is TGTGCCAGCAGCCCCGTGGACTTGATGTCCTACGAGCAGTACTTC. Its translation is CASSPVDLMSYEQYF.

There are a few counts of this clonotype. V is TRBV7-3 and J is TRBJ1-2; D not resolved. Germline V gives CDR1 SGHTA, CDR2 FQGTGA. Trimming removed 3 bases at V and 3 bases at J, with 11 bases between. This CDR3 contains 14 residues. CDR3 bases: TGTGCCAGCAGCTTGAACCACGTTGACTATGGCTACACCTTC. Translated: CASSLNHVDYGYTF.

The chain is built from TRBV7-9 and TRBJ1-2; 9 bases agree with TRBD1. The CDR3 is 15 residues long. Germline V gene data show CDR1 as SEHNR and CDR2 as FQNEAQ (reference sequence). V dropped 8 bases and J dropped 2; count of bases not matched to a gene: 9. In DNA, the CDR3 is TGTGCCAGCGGAGGACAGGGGACACTCAACTATGGCTACACCTTC. It encodes CASGGQGTLNYGYTF.

A few counts support this clonotype. The V call is TRBV29-1, the J call TRBJ2-1, with a weak D call TRBD2 (7 bases). CDR3 length: 16 residues. Trimming shortened V by 2 bases and J by 8 bases, and 22 bases separated the two germline ends. Germline values: CDR1 SQVTM, CDR2 ANQGSEA. CDR3 sequence (DNA): TGCAGCGTTGAAAGGGAGGGCCTCCATGGGGGCGATGAGCAGTTCTTC. As protein: CSVEREGLHGGDEQFF.

The chain has TRBV11-2 and TRBJ2-1; a weak D match, TRBD2 (6 bases). The CDR3 loop spans 16 amino acids. V was pared by 7 bases and J by 5 bases, with 21 bases between. Germline V gene sequence: CDR1 SGHAT, CDR2 FQNNGV. In DNA, the CDR3 is TGTGCCAGCACCCCGGGGGTTCGGGAGCGGGACAATGAGCAGTTCTTC. This gives the protein CASTPGVRERDNEQFF.

The chain recombines TRBV27 with TRBJ2-3; 11 nucleotides match TRBD2. This CDR3 has 19 amino acids. CDR1 and CDR2 from the germline V gene are MNHEY and SMNVEV (reference sequence). V was pared by 5 bases and J by 4 bases, with 17 bases of the junction left unmatched. The CDR3 nucleotides read TGTGCCAGCAGTGTTACTAGCGGGAGTTGGGGACTCCGGTCAGATACGCAGTATTTT. Protein product: CASSVTSGSWGLRSDTQYF.

The chain is built from TRBV19 and TRBJ2-2; 7 bases fit TRBD2. V lost 4 bases and J lost 1; bases outside the gene matches: 0. CDR1 is LNHDA and CDR2 is SQIVND in the germline V gene (reference sequence). The CDR3 loop spans 14 amino acids. Written as DNA, the CDR3 is TGTGCCAGTAGTACGGGGGGGAACACCGGGGAGCTGTTTTTT. Its protein is CASSTGGNTGELFF.

The chain uses TRBV19 and TRBJ2-3, with TRBD2 matching 8 bases. After removal of 3 bases from V and 4 bases from J, the junction contained 6 bases not matched to a gene. The CDR3 is 15 amino acids. Germline lookup yields CDR1 LNHDA and CDR2 SQIVND (reference sequence). This CDR3 reads CASSIDGRGADTQYF. The CDR3 DNA follows: TGTGCCAGTAGTATCGACGGGAGGGGAGCAGATACGCAGTATTTT.

The rearrangement uses TRBV7-9 and TRBJ1-2; D not certain. The CDR3 has 15 residues. Germline-derived CDR1 and CDR2 are SEHNR and FQNEAQ (reference sequence). The V and J ends lost 3 bases and 4 bases respectively, with 15 bases between them. CDR3 residues: CASSFQDQSTYGYTF. For the CDR3, the DNA is TGTGCCAGCAGCTTTCAGGACCAAAGTACCTATGGCTACACCTTC.

The table lists this clonotype with a few counts. Here the CDR3 reads CASSDPRRATYEQYF. The CDR3 DNA follows: TGTGCCAGCAGTGACCCCAGGAGGGCGACCTACGAGCAGTACTTC. V usage is TRBV25-1 and J usage is TRBJ2-7, with a possible D match to TRBD2 (6 bases). V was pared by 3 bases and J by 2 bases, with 14 bases between. Germline V lookup: CDR1 MGHDK, CDR2 SYGVNS. This CDR3 is 15 amino acids long.

This chain connects TRBV7-2 to TRBJ1-1, with D maybe TRBD1 (5 bases). Deletions cut 1 base from V and 4 bases from J, with 10 bases between. This CDR3 contains 14 residues. Per the germline V gene, CDR1 is SGHTA and CDR2 is FQGNSA. CDR3 residues: CASSLDSGPTEAFF. The CDR3 DNA sequence: TGTGCCAGCAGCTTAGATTCAGGGCCCACTGAAGCTTTCTTT. Variable domain in full (rest from reference TRBV7-2 and TRBJ1-1): GAGVSQSPSNKVTEKGKDVELRCDPISGHTALYWYRQSLGQGLEFLIYFQGNSAPDKSGLPSDRFSAERTGGSVSTLTIQRTQQEDSAVYLCASSLDSGPTEAFFGQGTRLTVV.

This clonotype showed up just a few times. The V and J genes are TRBV7-9 and TRBJ2-1; no clear D. Germline lookup yields CDR1 SEHNR and CDR2 FQNEAQ (reference sequence). Trimming stripped 3 bases from V and 5 bases from J, with 8 bases between. This CDR3 has 13 residues. The CDR3 sequence: CASSFVLHNEQFF. The CDR3 region has the DNA TGTGCCAGCAGCTTTGTACTCCACAATGAGCAGTTCTTC.

This clonotype has a handful of counts. CDR3 bases: TGTGCCTGGAGTGTACGGCCACAAGGCAATCAGCCCCAGCATTTT. Translation gives CAWSVRPQGNQPQHF. This sequence joins TRBV30 and TRBJ1-5; D remains unclear. Germline V CDR1 and CDR2: GTSNPN, SVGIG (reference sequence). The CDR3 has 15 residues. Trimming removed 0 bases from V and 2 bases from J, with 11 bases in between.

V and J are TRBV30 and TRBJ2-1; D perhaps matches TRBD2 (6 bases). Germline CDR1 and CDR2: GTSNPN and SVGIG (reference sequence). Trimming shortened V by 3 bases and J by 10 bases, and 10 bases separated the two germline ends. This CDR3 comprises 11 residues. The CDR3 bases are TGTGCCTGGAGGGACCTAGCGGAGCAGTTCTTC. Translated: CAWRDLAEQFF.

This clonotype has more than one count but fewer than ten. The CDR3 is CASSRPTSGRGDPGELFF. The CDR3 region has the DNA TGCGCCAGCAGCCGTCCGACTAGCGGGAGAGGGGACCCCGGGGAGCTGTTTTTT. The rearrangement links TRBV5-1 to TRBJ2-2; 12 positions match TRBD2. CDR3 size: 18 residues. Germline CDR1 reads SGHRS; CDR2 reads YFSETQ. J gave up 6 bases and V 4 bases, and 13 bases lay outside the gene matches.

This clonotype was seen more than once but under ten times. This chain connects TRBV5-1 to TRBJ2-7; 10 nucleotides match TRBD1. The CDR3 contains 16 residues. The ends lost 1 base at V and 7 bases at J; junction bases unmatched: 11. In germline, CDR1 is SGHRS, CDR2 YFSETQ. The CDR3 DNA reads as TGCGCCAGCAGCTTGCACTCCGGGACAGGGGTCCGGGAGCAGTACTTC. This sequence encodes CASSLHSGTGVREQYF. The full variable domain, with the rest looked up from reference TRBV5-1 and TRBJ2-7, is KAGVTQTPRYLIKTRGQQVTLSCSPISGHRSVSWYQQTPGQGLQFLFEYFSETQRNKGNFPGRFSGRQFSNSRSEMNVSTLELGDSALYLCASSLHSGTGVREQYFGPGTRLTVT.

The chain couples TRBV27 to TRBJ1-6; 7 nucleotides agree with TRBD1. The CDR3 runs to 15 residues. Germline values: CDR1 MNHEY, CDR2 SMNVEV (reference sequence). Trimming cost V 8 bases and J 9 bases; bases outside gene matches: 13. The CDR3 region is CASRLSGGRGSPLHF. DNA for the CDR3: TGTGCCAGCCGGCTTTCAGGGGGTCGGGGTTCACCCCTCCACTTT.

In its sample, this clonotype was seen a few times. J is TRBJ1-6 and V is TRBV12-3 or TRBV12-4, with TRBD1 matching 9 bases. V lost 6 bases, J lost 8 bases, and 2 bases stayed unmatched. The CDR3 has 13 residues. CDR3 loop: CASSDRGYSPLHF. CDR3 in DNA: TGTGCCAGCAGCGACAGGGGGTATTCACCCCTCCACTTT.

J is TRBJ2-5 and V is TRBV7-3; a weak D match, TRBD2 (6 bases). The CDR3 is made up of 13 amino acids. Germline loops: CDR1 SGHTA, CDR2 FQGTGA. Trimming stripped 5 bases from V and 4 bases from J, with 11 bases between. CDR3 sequence (DNA): TGTGCCAGCAGCCCTTGGGACTCAGAGACCCAGTACTTC. It is translated as CASSPWDSETQYF.